This T cell receptor beta chain derives from a study of blood T cell repertoires in COVID-19. Study in general: COVID-19 samples collected from the United States, Italy and Spain covered acute and convalescent phases.

This CDR3 is built from 14 residues. The germline V gene encodes CDR1 LNHDA and CDR2 SQIVND (reference sequence). J was trimmed by 8 bases and V by 9 bases; bases with no gene match: 12. Clones were read by immunoSEQ multiplex PCR, and TCRdb kept only the in-frame ones, dropping some. The data show under 80,000 clones, with more than 85% seen just once and 3.5% to 5% held by the top ten. The sequencing sample was made of peripheral blood. The TCR comes from an older man with active COVID-19. The J gene is TRBJ1-2, the V gene TRBV19, with TRBD1 identical over 10 bases. The DNA for the CDR3 is TGTGCCAGCATGGACAGGGGGGATTTCGGGGGCTACACCTTC. Its protein is CASMDRGDFGGYTF.